A selection of T cell receptor beta chains follows, all from one sample in a study of T-cell memory formation after mild COVID-19. TCRdb used MiXCR to reprocess the 5' RACE reads, holding one entry per CDR3 protein. The table includes under 600,000 distinct CDR3 sequences, about 20% detected once. What was sequenced was PBMCs or a T cell subset sorted from them (not recorded which). These receptors were collected from an adult woman who had mild COVID-19 (a few samples of this study predate the infection). Cell type and time point are not known. The CDR3 runs from the conserved cysteine through the conserved F or W. The D gene is left open where the match is weak. The size of a clone is reported for some rows only, either as once, few or many, or as a class for expanded clones.

>TRBV7-9|TRBJ2-4|few|.
CASSSGAPWSEPVKAKNIQYF
TGTGCCAGCAGCTCTGGAGCCCCCTGGAGTGAGCCTGTTAAAGCCAAAAACATTCAGTACTTC
>TRBV6-1|TRBJ2-1|.|TRBD2
CASRIQRGYYNEQFF
TGTGCCAGCCGTATCCAGCGGGGTTATTACAATGAGCAGTTCTTC
>TRBV24-1|TRBJ2-3|many|.
CATADGRRETDTQYF
TGTGCCACCGCCGACGGGAGACGGGAGACAGATACGCAGTATTTT
>TRBV19|TRBJ2-7|few|.
CASSMVVTFTSYEQYF
TGTGCCAGTAGTATGGTGGTGACTTTCACCTCCTACGAGCAGTACTTC
>TRBV30|TRBJ2-5|few|.
CAWTPGSQETQYF
TGTGCCTGGACCCCGGGCAGTCAAGAGACCCAGTACTTC
>TRBV6-5|TRBJ2-1|few|TRBD2
CASSYYLGLAGGDEQFF
TGTGCCAGCAGTTACTACCTGGGGCTAGCGGGGGGGGATGAGCAGTTCTTC
>TRBV12-3/TRBV12-4|TRBJ1-5|.|.
CASSYGEESNQPQHF
TGTGCCAGCAGTTACGGGGAAGAGAGCAATCAGCCCCAGCATTTT
>TRBV5-1|TRBJ2-7|.|.
CASHRDTTYEQYF
TGCGCCAGTCACCGGGACACCACCTACGAGCAGTACTTC
>TRBV20-1|TRBJ1-6|.|TRBD1
CSARVRGNSPLHF
TGCAGTGCTAGAGTCAGGGGGAATTCACCCCTCCACTTT
>TRBV7-6|TRBJ1-4|.|.
CASSLPGPSGEKLFF
TGTGCCAGCAGCTTACCCGGACCCTCGGGTGAAAAACTGTTTTTT
>TRBV6-5|TRBJ1-3|few|.
CASTPLWQQLENTIYF
TGTGCCAGCACCCCTCTCTGGCAGCAATTGGAGAACACCATATATTTT
>TRBV7-8|TRBJ2-5|few|TRBD1
CASSLSPGTGESQYF
TGTGCCAGCAGCTTATCTCCCGGGACAGGAGAGTCCCAGTACTTC
>TRBV15|TRBJ1-2|few|.
CATSRDFRGDGYTF
TGTGCCACCAGCAGAGATTTTCGGGGAGATGGCTACACCTTC
>TRBV7-8|TRBJ2-1|few|.
CASSSTTSSYNEQFF
TGTGCCAGCAGCTCGACTACTAGCTCCTACAATGAGCAGTTCTTC
>TRBV15|TRBJ1-1|.|TRBD1
CATSNPSDRVDTEAFF
TGTGCCACCAGCAATCCCTCCGACAGGGTGGACACTGAAGCTTTCTTT
>TRBV20-1|TRBJ2-1|.|TRBD2
CSARRLAVDNEQFF
TGCAGTGCTAGACGTCTAGCGGTCGACAATGAGCAGTTCTTC
>TRBV4-2|TRBJ2-7|.|TRBD1
CASSQVLEDGTDDPYEQYF
TGTGCCAGCAGCCAAGTCCTCGAAGATGGGACAGATGACCCCTACGAGCAGTACTTC
>TRBV4-1|TRBJ1-1|.|.
CASSQVVLNTEAFF
TGCGCCAGCAGCCAAGTGGTGCTGAACACTGAAGCTTTCTTT
>TRBV11-2|TRBJ2-2|few|TRBD2
CASSFYLGGANTGELFF
TGTGCCAGCAGCTTCTACCTTGGGGGGGCGAACACCGGGGAGCTGTTTTTT
>TRBV7-6|TRBJ2-3|.|.
CASSGRWVAQGVTDTQYF
TGTGCCAGCAGCGGGCGGTGGGTTGCTCAAGGCGTTACAGATACGCAGTATTTT
>TRBV7-3|TRBJ2-3|few|.
CASSLGAGRTDTQYF
TGTGCCAGCAGCTTAGGGGCAGGCCGCACAGATACGCAGTATTTT
>TRBV24-1|TRBJ2-2|.|TRBD2
CATSALGTSGTGELFF
TGTGCCACCAGTGCTTTAGGGACTAGTGGCACCGGGGAGCTGTTTTTT
>TRBV7-9|TRBJ2-7|few|TRBD2
CASSPGGSGNPSSYEQYF
TGTGCCAGCAGCCCAGGCGGTAGCGGGAACCCTAGCTCCTACGAGCAGTACTTC
>TRBV20-1|TRBJ2-1|.|TRBD2
CSAPTLAGVDNEQFF
TGCAGTGCACCAACCCTAGCGGGGGTAGACAATGAGCAGTTCTTC